This T cell receptor beta chain comes out of a study of blood T cell repertoires in COVID-19. Study at large: Sites across the United States, Italy and Spain contributed samples from acute and convalescent COVID-19.

TCRdb's table, derived via immunoSEQ multiplex PCR, lists solely in-frame clones and lacks some. The sample yields about 370,000 clones, 89% seen once. CDR1 is SEHNR and CDR2 is FQNEAQ in the germline V gene (reference sequence). V lost 5 bases, J lost 1 base, and 4 bases stayed unmatched. This CDR3 comprises 14 residues. The study recruited people aged roughly 18 to 95 years across some 23 US areas. All recovered Cohort 3 donors got two negative PCRs, got clearance, or saw symptom resolution. Sequencing was performed on PBMCs or T cells enriched from blood (not recorded which). The J gene is TRBJ1-1, the V gene TRBV7-9; TRBD1 agrees at 7 bases. This TCR came from a woman in her 30s who had recovered from COVID-19. CDR3 protein: CASSPRTGNTEAFF. For the CDR3, the DNA is TGTGCCAGCAGCCCCCGGACAGGGAACACTGAAGCTTTCTTT. Drawing the rest from reference TRBV7-9 and TRBJ1-1, the complete variable domain is DTGVSQNPRHKITKRGQNVTFRCDPISEHNRLYWYRQTLGQGPEFLTYFQNEAQLEKSRLLSDRFSAERPKGSFSTLEIQRTEQGDSAMYLCASSPRTGNTEAFFGQGTRLTVV.